One and the same sample provided the 10 T cell receptor beta chains below, sequenced in a study of neurological immune-mediated disorders. MiXCR, run by TCRdb on the 5' RACE reads, gives a single entry per CDR3 protein. This table has 20,000 to 30,000 distinct CDR3 sequences, about 13% appearing once. The material sequenced was PBMCs. Receptor source: a woman aged 55 to 70 with HTLV-1-associated myelopathy (HAM/TSP).

This clonotype was seen repeatedly, ten times or more. The rearrangement uses TRBV12-3 or TRBV12-4 and TRBJ1-1; TRBD1 is a possible D gene (5 bases). The CDR3 runs to 15 residues. Trimming took off 2 bases at V and 0 bases at J, with 10 bases between the two ends. The CDR3 nucleotides are TGTGCCAGCAGTTTACGGGGGGACCTGAACACTGAAGCTTTCTTT. Its translation is CASSLRGDLNTEAFF.

In its sample, this clonotype was seen a few times. The gene calls are TRBV29-1 and TRBJ2-7; 8 nucleotides match TRBD1. CDR3 length: 13 amino acids. V shed 7 bases and J 6 bases; nucleotides not matched to a gene: 11. Germline lookup yields CDR1 SQVTM and CDR2 ANQGSEA. The CDR3: CSGQSGTGAEQYF. The CDR3 coding sequence is TGCAGCGGTCAGTCCGGGACAGGTGCCGAGCAGTACTTC.

At least ten counts were recorded for this clonotype. The chain recombines TRBV10-1 with TRBJ2-3, with 7 bases aligning to TRBD2. The CDR3 has 16 amino acids. Germline V CDR1 and CDR2: WNHNN, SYGVQD (reference sequence). Trimming cost V 4 bases and J 2 bases; bases outside gene matches: 9. This chain's CDR3 is CASSAGGSSYTDTQYF. The CDR3 DNA reads as TGCGCCAGCAGTGCTGGCGGGAGTTCTTACACAGATACGCAGTATTTT.

This clonotype was seen many times. CDR3 nucleotide sequence: TGCAGTGCTAGAGAATCTTGGGGAGATGGCTACACCTTC. Translated: CSARESWGDGYTF. J is TRBJ1-2 and V is TRBV20-1; D not certain. CDR1 DFQATT and CDR2 SNEGSKA come from the germline V gene (reference sequence). This CDR3 has 13 amino acids. Trimming cost V 0 bases and J 6 bases, with 11 bases left between them.

This clonotype was recorded many times. This chain uses TRBV29-1 with TRBJ2-3; D not certain. Germline V gives CDR1 SQVTM, CDR2 ANQGSEA. The CDR3 is 16 residues long. Trimming shortened V by 4 bases and J by 2 bases, and 19 bases separated the two germline ends. The CDR3 bases are TGCAGCGTTGCCCAGGCCCCCGTGGGTCACACAGATACGCAGTATTTT. This sequence encodes CSVAQAPVGHTDTQYF.

The V and J genes are TRBV4-1 and TRBJ1-2; no firm D call. The germline V and J ends were trimmed by 1 base and 7 bases, with 16 bases remaining between them. The CDR3 consists of 15 residues. CDR1 and CDR2 from the germline V gene are MGHRA and YSYEKL. CDR3 region: CASSQGGRLWGGYTF. CDR3 sequence (DNA): TGCGCCAGCAGCCAAGGAGGCAGGCTATGGGGTGGCTACACCTTC.

Concerning this clonotype: At one end the junction does not follow the germline gene, possibly because of a read error. The gene calls are TRBV4-1 and TRBJ1-2, with D perhaps TRBD1 (6 bases). Germline-derived CDR1 and CDR2 are MGHRA and YSYEKL. The CDR3 consists of 12 residues. CDR3 in DNA: TGTGCCAGCAGCTTAGGGGGGTCAGGCTACACCTTC. Protein: CASSLGGSGYTF.

This clonotype was detected ten times or more. V is TRBV12-5 and J is TRBJ2-1; D perhaps matches TRBD1 (5 bases). There are 17 residues in the CDR3. The germline V gene has CDR1 LGHNT and CDR2 FRNRAP. V lost 3 bases and J 0 bases, leaving 15 bases between the germline ends. Here the CDR3 DNA reads TGTGCTAGTGGTTTTAGTCCGTGGGGCTACTCCTACAATGAGCAGTTCTTC. Residues: CASGFSPWGYSYNEQFF.

This clonotype was found a few times. The chain uses TRBV5-8 and TRBJ1-5; 9 bases match TRBD1. This CDR3 has 14 residues. Germline V lookup: CDR1 SGHTS, CDR2 YDEGEE. J lost 6 bases, V lost 6 bases, and 7 bases had no gene match. CDR3 nucleotide sequence: TGTGCCAGCACCTGGGACAGGGAAATTCAGCCCCAGCATTTT. Translation: CASTWDREIQPQHF.

In its sample, this clonotype was seen many times. V is TRBV20-1 and J is TRBJ1-5, with a possible D match to TRBD1 (5 bases). The V end lost 4 bases, the J end lost 7 bases, and 23 bases lay between the germline ends. CDR3 length equals 16 residues. Germline V gene sequence: CDR1 DFQATT, CDR2 SNEGSKA (reference sequence). The CDR3: CSAIHRVGGQEQPQHF. The CDR3 DNA reads TGCAGTGCTATACACCGAGTCGGGGGTCAGGAGCAGCCCCAGCATTTT.